These T cell receptor beta chains were read from a single sample in a study of shared clonotypes between healthy human individuals. Method: immunoSEQ multiplex PCR; TCRdb's copy keeps in-frame clones and lacks some. The table includes 800,000 or so clones, 95% to 97% detected once. The sequenced material came from naive CD8+ T cells sorted from blood. These receptor sequences come from a man aged 25-45 years in good health. CDR3s include the opening cysteine and the closing phenylalanine or tryptophan. A D gene is named only where the DNA matches it firmly. Size values are once, few and many counts, or a class for expanded clones, and some rows have none.

TRBJ1-2	TRBV10-3	-	-	CAISESPDRVNYGYTF	TGTGCCATCAGTGAGAGTCCAGACCGAGTGAACTATGGCTACACCTTC
TRBJ2-7	TRBV10-3	-	TRBD1	CAISGTGAGEQYF	TGTGCCATCAGTGGGACAGGGGCTGGGGAGCAGTACTTC
TRBJ2-1	TRBV19	-	-	CASSTFTVNEQFF	TGTGCCAGTAGTACCTTTACTGTCAATGAGCAGTTCTTC
TRBJ2-7	TRBV5-6	-	TRBD1	CASSLLTGGSYEQYF	TGTGCCAGCAGCTTGTTGACAGGGGGTTCCTACGAGCAGTACTTC
TRBJ2-5	TRBV2	-	-	CASIVIETQYF	TGTGCCAGCATCGTGATTGAGACCCAGTACTTC
TRBJ1-2	TRBV7-9	once	TRBD1	CASSSSRRDREEANYGYTF	TGTGCCAGCAGCTCTTCGAGGAGGGACAGGGAAGAGGCTAACTATGGCTACACCTTC
TRBJ1-2	TRBV29-1	once	-	CSVEEGLGGKVDGYTF	TGCAGCGTTGAAGAGGGCTTGGGAGGGAAAGTCGATGGCTACACCTTC
TRBJ2-3	TRBV6-5	few	-	CASSYGAAGTQYF	TGTGCCAGCAGTTACGGGGCAGCAGGTACGCAGTATTTT
TRBJ2-3	TRBV13	-	TRBD2	CASSMGLAGVGDTQYF	TGTGCCAGCAGCATGGGACTAGCGGGAGTGGGGGATACGCAGTATTTT
TRBJ2-3	TRBV5-1	-	TRBD2	CASSLELAGGDTSTDTQYF	TGCGCCAGCAGCTTGGAACTAGCGGGAGGTGACACTAGCACAGATACGCAGTATTTT
TRBJ2-7	TRBV4-2	-	-	CASSQIGTGTYEQYF	TGTGCCAGCAGCCAGATCGGGACTGGGACCTACGAGCAGTACTTC